This T cell receptor beta chain was documented in a study of T cells after yellow fever vaccination. TCRdb independently ran MiXCR on the 5' RACE reads; one entry per CDR3 protein. The sample lists 340,000 or so distinct CDR3 sequences; approximately 13% were seen once. Trimming at V came to 4 bases and at J to 4 bases, leaving 6 bases not matched to a gene. CDR3 length: 14 amino acids. Per the germline V gene, CDR1 is KGHSH and CDR2 is LQKENI. Sequencing was performed on CD4+ T cells sorted from PBMCs, taken 15 days after the yellow fever booster vaccination. This TCR derives from a young man who received the YFV17D yellow fever vaccine. This chain uses TRBV18 with TRBJ1-1; TRBD1 matches at 7 bases. CDR3 nucleotide sequence: TGTGCCAGCTCACTCACGACAGGGATCACTGAAGCTTTCTTT. Its protein product is CASSLTTGITEAFF.